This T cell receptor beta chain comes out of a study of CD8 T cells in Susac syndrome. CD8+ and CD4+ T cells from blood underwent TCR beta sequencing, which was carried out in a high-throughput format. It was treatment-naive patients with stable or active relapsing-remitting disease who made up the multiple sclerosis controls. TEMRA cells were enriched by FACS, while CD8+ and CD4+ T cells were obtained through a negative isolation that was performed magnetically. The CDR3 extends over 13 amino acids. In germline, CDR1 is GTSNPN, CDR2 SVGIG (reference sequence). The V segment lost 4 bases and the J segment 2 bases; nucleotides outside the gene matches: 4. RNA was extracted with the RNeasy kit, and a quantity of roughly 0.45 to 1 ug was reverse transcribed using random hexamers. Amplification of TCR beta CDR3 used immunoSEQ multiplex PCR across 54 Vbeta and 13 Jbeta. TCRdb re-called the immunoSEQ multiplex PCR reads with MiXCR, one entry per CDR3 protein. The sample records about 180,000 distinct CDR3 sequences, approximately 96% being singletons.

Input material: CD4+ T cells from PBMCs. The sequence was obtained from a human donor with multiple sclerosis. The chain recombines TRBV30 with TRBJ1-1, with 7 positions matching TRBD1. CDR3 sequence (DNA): TGTGCCTGGACTGGGACAGTAAACACTGAAGCTTTCTTT. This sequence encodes CAWTGTVNTEAFF.